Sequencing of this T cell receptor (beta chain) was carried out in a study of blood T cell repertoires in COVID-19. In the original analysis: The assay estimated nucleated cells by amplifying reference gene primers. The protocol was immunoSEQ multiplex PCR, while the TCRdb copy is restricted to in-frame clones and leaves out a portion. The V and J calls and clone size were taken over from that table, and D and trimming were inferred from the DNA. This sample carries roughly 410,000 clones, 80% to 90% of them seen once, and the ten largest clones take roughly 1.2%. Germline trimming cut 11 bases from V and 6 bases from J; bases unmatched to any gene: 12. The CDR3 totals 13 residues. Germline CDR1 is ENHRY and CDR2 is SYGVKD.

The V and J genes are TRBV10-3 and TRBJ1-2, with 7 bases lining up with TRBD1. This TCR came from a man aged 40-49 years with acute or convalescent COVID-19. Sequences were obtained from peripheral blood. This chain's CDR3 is CAANRDSLNGYTF. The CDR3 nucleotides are TGTGCCGCAAACCGGGACAGTCTTAATGGCTACACCTTC.